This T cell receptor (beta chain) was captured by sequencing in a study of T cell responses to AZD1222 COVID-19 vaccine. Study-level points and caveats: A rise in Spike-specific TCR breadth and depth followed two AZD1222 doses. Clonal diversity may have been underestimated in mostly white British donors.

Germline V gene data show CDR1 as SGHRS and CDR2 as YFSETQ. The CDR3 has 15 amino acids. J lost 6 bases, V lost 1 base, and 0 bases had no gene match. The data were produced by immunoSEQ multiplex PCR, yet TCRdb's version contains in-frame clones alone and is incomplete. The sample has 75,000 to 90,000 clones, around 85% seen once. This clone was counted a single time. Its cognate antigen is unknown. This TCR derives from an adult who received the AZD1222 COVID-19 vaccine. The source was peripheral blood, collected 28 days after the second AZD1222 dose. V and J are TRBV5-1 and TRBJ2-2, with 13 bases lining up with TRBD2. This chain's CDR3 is CASSLTSGGAGELFF. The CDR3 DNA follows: TGCGCCAGCAGCTTGACTAGCGGGGGGGCCGGGGAGCTGTTTTTT.